This T cell receptor beta chain appears in the sequencing data of a study of T cell changes during pregnancy in multiple sclerosis. Only in-frame clones appear in the TCRdb table, and some are missing; sequencing was by immunoSEQ multiplex PCR. The top ten clones hold about 0.41% of a sample with fewer than 35,000 clones, about 92% of them seen once. The ends were cut back, 0 bases at V and 2 bases at J, with 12 bases in the middle. The CDR3 runs to 16 residues. The chain combines TRBV5-3 with TRBJ1-5, with D unclear. TRBV5-3 belongs to the ORF category, with a function that is uncertain. This sequence originates from a female donor with multiple sclerosis, enrolled in a pregnancy study. Sequencing used CD4+ T cells from peripheral blood mononuclear cells, obtained in the second trimester of pregnancy. The CDR3 bases are TGTGCCAGAAGCTTGGTAGTCCGGGATTGCAATCAGCCCCAGCATTTT. This translates into CARSLVVRDCNQPQHF.